Sequencing of this T cell receptor beta chain was carried out in a study of neurological immune-mediated disorders. Study results and caveats: The multiple sclerosis repertoire cluster was associated with no clinical or MRI feature.

CDR1 is MNHNY and CDR2 is SVGAGI in the germline V gene (reference sequence). V lost 0 bases to trimming and J lost 0 bases, with 6 bases between them. There are 15 residues in the CDR3. TCRdb ran MiXCR on the 5' RACE reads and lists one entry per CDR3 protein. Among about 58,000 distinct CDR3 sequences listed, approximately 3.9% were seen once. This clonotype was seen ten or more times. Antigen specificity is unknown. This TCR was sampled from a man younger than 45 with multiple sclerosis. This chain joins TRBV6-6 and TRBJ1-5; the D is unclear. Input material: PBMCs. The CDR3 DNA sequence: TGTGCCAGCAGTTACTCGGAGGGTAGCAATCAGCCCCAGCATTTT. Its protein product is CASSYSEGSNQPQHF.